This T cell receptor (beta chain) was identified during a study of cytomegalovirus exposure and HLA in healthy donors. Amplification used 60 Vbeta primers and 13 Jbeta primers. Profiling relied on immunoSEQ multiplex PCR, and the TCRdb table lists in-frame clones only, not all of them. The top ten hold roughly 4% of the sample, which has over 150,000 clones, 60% to 85% seen once. Germline CDR1 MDHEN, CDR2 SYDVKM. Trimming took 7 bases from V and 4 from J; bases not matched to a gene: 9. The CDR3 has 15 residues. This clone was detected once. This TCR was recovered from a woman aged 40-49 years in good health and CMV-seronegative. The chain carries TRBV28 and TRBJ2-2; 7 nucleotides match TRBD1. The sequencing sample was made of PBMCs. The CDR3 DNA sequence: TGTGCCAGCATCCTGACAGGGCAGGGCACCGGGGAGCTGTTTTTT. The encoded protein is CASILTGQGTGELFF.